These 5 T cell receptor beta chains share one sample of origin, sequenced in a study of beta chain features in type 1 diabetes. The isolated RNA, all of it, was reverse transcribed, so expressed TCRB transcripts were what got sequenced. The repertoire was sequenced with immunoSEQ multiplex PCR; TCRdb's copy has only in-frame clones and lacks some. This repertoire shows 350,000 to 400,000 clones, about 15% found once; its top ten account for about 0.019%. The sequenced sample consisted of naive CD4+ T cells from blood. All receptors derive from a woman between 18 and 29 years old in good health.

This clone was detected only a few times. The chain combines TRBV5-5 with TRBJ1-5, with 8 bases lining up with TRBD1. The CDR3 extends over 15 amino acids. CDR1 and CDR2 from the germline V gene are SGHKS and YYEKEE (reference sequence). V was clipped by 5 bases and J by 0 bases; unmatched bases: 4. The CDR3 DNA reads TGTGCCAGCAGATTGACAGGGGCTAGCAATCAGCCCCAGCATTTT. Translating gives CASRLTGASNQPQHF.

This clone came up a few times. The V gene is TRBV4-3, the J gene TRBJ2-1, with a possible D match to TRBD2 (5 bases). Trimming took off 0 bases at V and 3 bases at J, with 15 bases between the two ends. This CDR3 region has 17 residues. From germline, CDR1 is LGHNA and CDR2 YSLEER. CDR3: CASSQELTGKFYNEQFF. As DNA, the CDR3 is TGCGCCAGCAGCCAAGAGCTCACGGGGAAGTTCTACAATGAGCAGTTCTTC.

This chain connects TRBV4-3 to TRBJ2-3; 7 bases agree with TRBD2. The CDR3 spans 14 residues. The V gene's germline CDR1 is LGHNA and CDR2 YSLEER. After removal of 1 base from V and 7 bases from J, the junction contained 5 bases not matched to a gene. CDR3 in DNA: TGCGCCAGCAGCCAAGGGTGGCGGGGGAATACGCAGTATTTT. It translates to CASSQGWRGNTQYF.

This sequence joins TRBV7-3 and TRBJ2-3; 10 nucleotides line up with TRBD2. CDR3 length: 15 residues. Looked up from germline, CDR1 is SGHTA and CDR2 is FQGTGA. After removal of 5 bases from V and 2 bases from J, the junction contained 4 bases not matched to a gene. In DNA form, the CDR3 reads TGTGCCAGCAGCCTTAGCGGGGGGTTCACAGATACGCAGTATTTT. Encoded protein: CASSLSGGFTDTQYF. The full variable domain, in which reference TRBV7-3 and TRBJ2-3 provide the parts outside the CDR3, is GAGVSQTPSNKVTEKGKYVELRCDPISGHTALYWYRQSLGQGPEFLIYFQGTGAADDSGLPNDRFFAVRPEGSVSTLKIQRTERGDSAVYLCASSLSGGFTDTQYFGPGTRLTVL.

V gene TRBV9 combines with J gene TRBJ1-1, with 8 bases identical to TRBD1. V lost 1 base and J lost 1; bases outside the gene matches: 3. The CDR3 loop spans 15 amino acids. CDR1 is SGDLS, CDR2 YYNGEE, per germline. CDR3 DNA: TGTGCCAGCAGCGTATCCGGGACAGGGAACACTGAAGCTTTCTTT. Its protein product is CASSVSGTGNTEAFF.